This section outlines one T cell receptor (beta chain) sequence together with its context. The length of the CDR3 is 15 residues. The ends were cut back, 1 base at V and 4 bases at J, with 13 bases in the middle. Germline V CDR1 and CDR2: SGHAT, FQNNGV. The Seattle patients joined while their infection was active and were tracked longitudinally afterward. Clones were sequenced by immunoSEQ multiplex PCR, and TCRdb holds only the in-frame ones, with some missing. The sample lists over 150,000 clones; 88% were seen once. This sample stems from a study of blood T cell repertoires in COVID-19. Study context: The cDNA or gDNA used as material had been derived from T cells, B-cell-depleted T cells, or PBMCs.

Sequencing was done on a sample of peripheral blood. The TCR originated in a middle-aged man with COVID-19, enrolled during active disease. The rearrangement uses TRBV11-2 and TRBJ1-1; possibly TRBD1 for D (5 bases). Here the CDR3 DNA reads TGTGCCAGCAGCTTAGTTCCGGGGGGGACCACTGAAGCTTTCTTT. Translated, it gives CASSLVPGGTTEAFF.